The following is a TCR beta chain sequence with its context. The source of the sample is a study of blood T cell repertoires in COVID-19. Study overall: Sites across the United States, Italy and Spain contributed samples from acute and convalescent COVID-19. PBMCs, B-cell-depleted T cells, or T cells provided the cDNA or gDNA that made up the material.

As processed by the authors: Amplifying reference gene primers gave estimates of nucleated cell counts. Here immunoSEQ multiplex PCR was the method, and the copy in TCRdb shows in-frame clones only, minus some. V and J calls plus clone size are reproduced from that table; the DNA served to infer D and trimming. Among fewer than 65,000 clones listed, 75% to 90% were seen once. Germline assignment: CDR1 ENHRY and CDR2 SYGVKD. This CDR3 has 13 residues. Trimming cost V 4 bases and J 1 base, with 7 bases left between them. The clonotype comes from a man aged 55 to 70 with acute or convalescent COVID-19. This chain joins TRBV10-3 and TRBJ2-5, with D perhaps matching TRBD1 (6 bases). The source material was peripheral blood. The CDR3 nucleotides read TGTGCCATCAGTGGACAGGCCCAAGAGACCCAGTACTTC. This translates into CAISGQAQETQYF.